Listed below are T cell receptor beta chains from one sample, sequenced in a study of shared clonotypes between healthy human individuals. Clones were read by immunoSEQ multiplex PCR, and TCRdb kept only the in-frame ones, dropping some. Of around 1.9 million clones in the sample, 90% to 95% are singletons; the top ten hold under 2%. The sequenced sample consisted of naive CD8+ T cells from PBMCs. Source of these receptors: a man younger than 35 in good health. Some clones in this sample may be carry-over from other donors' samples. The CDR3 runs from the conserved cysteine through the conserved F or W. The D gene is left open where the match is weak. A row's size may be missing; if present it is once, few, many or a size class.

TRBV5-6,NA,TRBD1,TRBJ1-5,CASSPGTGNQPQHF
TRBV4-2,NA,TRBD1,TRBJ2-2,CASSQDRGTGPFGELFF
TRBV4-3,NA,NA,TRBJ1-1,CASSQDSTGIGTEAFF
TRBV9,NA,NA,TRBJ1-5,CASSAGGGNQPQHF
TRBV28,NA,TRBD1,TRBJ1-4,CASSPGQGLLNEKLFF
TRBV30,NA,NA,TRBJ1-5,CAWSVGQDNQPQHF
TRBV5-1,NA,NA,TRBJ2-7,CASSYQESYEQYF
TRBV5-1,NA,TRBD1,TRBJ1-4,CASSRGGAFNEKLFF
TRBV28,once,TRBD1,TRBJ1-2,CASSPLIEGQDYGYTF
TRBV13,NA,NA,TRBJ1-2,CASSLGLAPVPNYGYTF
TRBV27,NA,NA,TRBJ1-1,CASSWGGGGTEAFF
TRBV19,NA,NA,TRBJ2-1,CASSIILDGSPPSSYNEQFF
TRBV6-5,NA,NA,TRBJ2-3,CASSYSFRASTDTQYF
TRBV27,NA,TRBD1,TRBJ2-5,CASSLLPGQGNEGIPPETQYF
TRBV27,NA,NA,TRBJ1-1,CASSLLGVGTEAFF
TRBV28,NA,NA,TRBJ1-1,CASSFYNTEAFF
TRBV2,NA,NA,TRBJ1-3,CASSEIIYSGNTIYF
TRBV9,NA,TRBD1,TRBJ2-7,CASSAGTGPYEQYF
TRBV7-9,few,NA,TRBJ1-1,CASSFGPEAFF
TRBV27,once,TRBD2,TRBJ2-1,CASSWASGTDEQFF
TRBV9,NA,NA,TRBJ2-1,CASSGSGGQGPFNEQFF
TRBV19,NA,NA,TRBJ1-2,CASNEGFWYGYTF
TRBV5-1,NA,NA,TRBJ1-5,CASSLEGRQPQHF
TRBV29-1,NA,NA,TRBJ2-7,CSVQGTYEQYF
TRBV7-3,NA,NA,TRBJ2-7,CASSLENLVGEQYF
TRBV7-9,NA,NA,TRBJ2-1,CASSPRPSAAYNEQFF
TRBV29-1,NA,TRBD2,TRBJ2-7,CSVEAGGRGEQYF
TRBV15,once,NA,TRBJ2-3,CATSRDGSSTDTQYF
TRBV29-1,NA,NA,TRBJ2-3,CSAEDLPVTQYF
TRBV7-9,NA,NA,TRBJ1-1,CASSPAGNTEAFF
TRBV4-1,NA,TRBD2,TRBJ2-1,CASSQVAGGLNEQFF
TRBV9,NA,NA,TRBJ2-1,CASSVEVFEDEQFF
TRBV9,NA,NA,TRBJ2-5,CASSVALGETQYF
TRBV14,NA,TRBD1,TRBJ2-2,CASSQGTGRTGELFF
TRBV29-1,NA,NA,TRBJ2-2,CSVVRDTGELFF
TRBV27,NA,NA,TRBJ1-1,CASSWGRRDTEAFF
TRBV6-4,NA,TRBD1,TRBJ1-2,CASSDTGTVYTF
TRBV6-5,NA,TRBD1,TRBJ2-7,CASRGDSRNSYEQYF
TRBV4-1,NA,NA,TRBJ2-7,CASSHVGGSYEQYF
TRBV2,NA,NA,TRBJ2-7,CASSEPSVEQYF
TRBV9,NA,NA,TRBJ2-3,CASSVGFRSDTQYF
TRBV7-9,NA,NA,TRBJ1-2,CASSFPGKGYTF
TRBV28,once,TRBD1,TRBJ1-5,CASSGAGQGNQPQHF
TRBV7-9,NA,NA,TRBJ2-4,CASSFAGQLENIQYF
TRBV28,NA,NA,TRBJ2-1,CASSVGSGYSYNEQFF
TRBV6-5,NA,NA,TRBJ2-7,CASSYRGGLSYEQYF